This T cell receptor (beta chain) was recovered during a study of shared clonotypes between healthy human individuals (dated by TCRdb to 2020 to 2021). With regard to the full study: The cohort included three men and a couple of women between 18 and 49 years of age. To estimate repertoire size and how much clonotype sharing occurs between individuals, the study deeply sequenced the blood TCR repertoires of several healthy adults. For each donor, CD4 naive and CD4 memory were each given three plates, CD8 naive was given two plates, and CD8 memory was given one plate. Leukapheresis yielded between about 0.85 and 9.5 billion PBMCs per donor. Different laboratories and diverse techniques were used to prepare libraries and sequence TCR repertoires, to increase sequencing depth and limit assay-specific biases. The investigation overall reported the following: Pairwise subsampling led to the expectation that sequencing depth would affect the degree of clonotype sharing among donors. Naive subsets generally had larger estimated clonotype richness than memory subsets did. The genetic and exposure-history diversity represented was limited by the small number of donors. About 5% of naive CD4, more than 3% of naive CD8, 2.3% of memory CD4, and around 0.4% of memory CD8 clonotypes were shared across a few donors. Compared with non-shared clonotypes, the clonotypes found in all four sorted-subset donors had higher generation probabilities. Even with the large sequencing depth, rarefaction of the sorted-subset datasets indicated that sequencing was incomplete. Sampling was limited to blood, and TCR repertoires in tissue likely differ from TCR repertoires in blood.

V lost 3 bases and J lost 4 bases, and the count of bases not matched to a germline gene is 6. The CDR3 covers 15 residues, taking in both the cysteine and the phenylalanine. CDR3 DNA only is kept here, 45 bases in frame from base 1. The germline V gene specifies MDHEN as CDR1 and SYDVKM as CDR2. Comments on this clone: The antigen it binds to is not known. Per-nucleotide qualities are absent, and no much larger clonotype sits a single base away.

Using the deep immunoSEQ assay, multiplex PCR amplified TCR CDR3 regions from genomic DNA. Extracted genomic DNA from each cell subset was distributed evenly across all wells of several immunoSEQ 96-well plates, and each plate was treated as a replicate. For sorted subsets, about 0.2 ug genomic DNA, equal to tens of thousands of T cell genomes, was loaded into each replicate PCR. Purified libraries were measured with a Qubit 3.0 fluorometer, size-checked on a Bioanalyzer 2100, and measured again with the KAPA Library Quantification kit. Every immunoSEQ 96-well plate was sequenced on a separate single-read 150-cycle Illumina NextSeq 550 flow cell. On the study's bioinformatics: Because the immunoSEQ output included only junctional sequences and no quality scores, the filtering could not be the same as the filtering used for full-length reads. Sequences were annotated with PyIR, a Python wrapper for IgBLAST v1.9, and V/J genes and CDR3 were assigned using IMGT germline references. Reads were filtered out if the reads had weak V/J assignments (E-value above 1e-6), no CDR3, stop codons, out-of-frame junctions, or ambiguous translated residues. A V3J clonotype was defined by an identical inferred V gene, J gene, and CDR3 amino acid sequence. The percentage overlap between two repertoires was calculated by dividing the number of shared unique clonotypes by the size of the smaller repertoire. Three approaches were used to assess repertoire richness: RTK rarefaction, the Chao1 estimator, and Recon v2.1 estimates of unobserved clonotypes. Generation probabilities for all TCRbeta clonotypes obtained by the gDNA method from a few donors were computed using OLGA. In its TCRdb copy, this immuneACCESS table keeps in-frame sequences only and misses some clones. Where compared with another copy, unresolved V genes explain less than half of these, and the others have no known cause. The V and J calls and clone size are taken from that table; D and trimming were inferred from the DNA. Counted in this sample were 2 million to 2.5 million clones; roughly 92% of them appeared once. The ten largest clones capture 0.37% of the sample.

Donors were healthy HIV-negative adults with no recently reported acute infections or vaccinations. Only Caucasian adults living in Nashville, Tennessee, USA were represented among the donors. CD4+ T cells were enriched by magnetic negative selection, after which naive cells were positively selected on CD45RA and the negative fraction was taken as the memory subset. Blood was obtained by leukapheresis, after which PBMCs were separated by Ficoll-Histopaque density gradient centrifugation and cryopreserved in liquid nitrogen vapor phase. Analytical flow cytometry was used to check the purity and quantity of each magnetically sorted T cell population. From each sorted fraction, genomic DNA was isolated and quantified by UV absorbance on a Nanodrop 2000c.

The V and J segments used are TRBV28 and TRBJ2-5; TRBD1 lines up with 9 middle nucleotides. Sequences were obtained from naive CD4+ T cells from PBMCs. The cell subset or site label here, explained by the study, means: CD45RA+ positively selected. The sequence was obtained from a man younger than 35 in good health. Some clones in this sample may be carry-over from other donors' samples. The CDR3 in this case is CASSFPGQGTETQYF. The DNA is as follows: TGTGCCAGCAGTTTCCCCGGACAGGGGACAGAGACCCAGTACTTC.